Presented here are 9 T cell receptor beta chains from one specimen sequenced in a study of shared clonotypes between healthy human individuals (TCRdb year 2020). For the CD8 naive samples, CD45RO-negative cells were positively selected for CCR7, yielding a CD45RA+CCR7+ population from which TemRA cells were excluded. Receptor amplification or capture employed the immunoSEQ multiplex PCR assay. This immuneACCESS table, as held by TCRdb, lists in-frame sequences with V and J called but not all clones. Of the missing ones, under half trace to an unresolved V gene in checked studies; the others have no known cause. Here the sample has hundreds of thousands of clones; roughly 95% occur a single time. Jointly, the top ten make up roughly 0.1% of the sample. The sequencing sample was made of naive CD8+ T cells sorted from blood. The cell subset or site label, read with the paper, signifies: CD45RA+CCR7+. The receptors originated from a woman aged 25 to 39 in good health.

This clone was observed a single time. The chain is built from TRBV7-7 and TRBJ2-1, with TRBD2 as a possible D gene (6 bases). CDR3 size: 16 residues. The V end lost 5 bases, the J end lost 0 bases, and 14 bases lay between the germline ends. CDR1 and CDR2 from the germline V gene are SSHAT and FNYEAQ (reference sequence). CDR3 region: CASSPWGESSYNEQFF. The CDR3 nucleotides read TGTGCCAGCAGCCCGTGGGGGGAGAGCTCCTACAATGAGCAGTTCTTC.

DNA for the CDR3: TGTGCCAGCAGTACGGGTCTCCTCCGCCTCGAGACCCAGTACTTC. Translating it yields CASSTGLLRLETQYF. The chain uses TRBV6-5 and TRBJ2-5; D gene unclear. The CDR3 sequence is 15 residues long. From germline, CDR1 is MNHEY and CDR2 SVGAGI. V gave up 5 bases and J gave up 5 bases, with 18 bases separating them.

CDR3 sequence: CASSLGELFF. Written as DNA, the CDR3 is TGTGCCAGCAGCCTCGGGGAGCTGTTTTTT. The V and J genes are TRBV6-1 and TRBJ2-2, with D uncertain. CDR1 is MNHNS, CDR2 SASEGT, per germline. CDR3 size: 10 residues. The V end lost 6 bases, the J end lost 7 bases, and 3 bases lay between the germline ends.

The V gene is TRBV5-3, the J gene TRBJ2-6; D is unclear. TRBV5-3 is an ORF, and what it does is uncertain. CDR3 length equals 14 residues. Trimming removed 1 base at V and 4 bases at J, with 6 bases between. This CDR3 is CARSLNSGANVLTF. The CDR3 DNA sequence: TGTGCCAGAAGCTTGAACTCCGGGGCCAACGTCCTGACTTTC.

The chain has TRBV27 and TRBJ2-1; 7 bases are a match to TRBD2. CDR1 and CDR2 from the germline V gene are MNHEY and SMNVEV (reference sequence). This CDR3 comprises 15 residues. J gave up 2 bases and V 1 base, and 2 bases lay outside the gene matches. CDR3 residues: CASSLFSGTYNEQFF. DNA for the CDR3: TGTGCCAGCAGTTTATTCAGCGGGACCTACAATGAGCAGTTCTTC.

V gene TRBV29-1 combines with J gene TRBJ1-2; 8 positions match TRBD1. V dropped 5 bases and J dropped 9; count of bases not matched to a gene: 14. The germline gives CDR1 SQVTM, CDR2 ANQGSEA. The CDR3 runs 14 residues. CDR3 in DNA: TGCAGCGTTTGTTCCGGGACAGGACCTTATAGCTACACCTTC. Encoded protein: CSVCSGTGPYSYTF.

This chain connects TRBV14 to TRBJ2-5; TRBD2 might be the D (5 bases). Per the germline V gene, CDR1 is SGHDN and CDR2 is FVKESK. CDR3 size: 15 residues. The V end was cut by 1 base, the J end by 5 bases, with 14 bases between. CDR3 protein: CASSQGWASGETQYF. The CDR3 DNA reads TGTGCCAGCAGCCAAGGTTGGGCCTCGGGGGAGACCCAGTACTTC. Variable domain in full (rest from reference TRBV14 and TRBJ2-5): EAGVTQFPSHSVIEKGQTVTLRCDPISGHDNLYWYRRVMGKEIKFLLHFVKESKQDESGMPNNRFLAERTGGTYSTLKVQPAELEDSGVYFCASSQGWASGETQYFGPGTRLLVL.

The chain joins TRBV13 to TRBJ1-1; D is undetermined. Germline CDR1 PRHDT, CDR2 FYEKMQ (reference sequence). This CDR3 region has 13 residues. With 5 bases removed from V and 9 bases from J, the gap between germline ends came to 16 bases. The CDR3 DNA sequence: TGTGCCAGCAGCCGCTCGCCCGATGTTAAAGCTTTCTTT. Translating gives CASSRSPDVKAFF.

The gene calls are TRBV6-6 and TRBJ2-5, with TRBD2 as a possible D gene (5 bases). The CDR3 sequence is 13 residues long. With 3 bases removed from V and 5 bases from J, the gap between germline ends came to 10 bases. The germline V gene encodes CDR1 MNHNY and CDR2 SVGAGI (reference sequence). The DNA for the CDR3 is TGTGCCAGCAGTTATTCGTGGAGGGAGACCCAGTACTTC. Encoded protein: CASSYSWRETQYF.